This is a list of T cell receptor beta chains from one sample in a study of cytomegalovirus exposure and HLA in healthy donors. Clones were read by immunoSEQ multiplex PCR, and TCRdb kept only the in-frame ones, dropping some. Here the sample spans about 140,000 clones, 76% being singletons. The sample taken for sequencing was PBMCs. The receptors stem from a middle-aged woman in good health and CMV-seronegative. Each CDR3 is given with its conserved first and last residue. The D gene is left open where the match is weak. Clone size, where shown, is once, few, many, or a class for clones that have expanded.

TRBJ1-1	TRBV19	.	.	TGTGCCAGTAGAACCGGGGGTACTGAAGCTTTCTTT	CASRTGGTEAFF
TRBJ2-7	TRBV7-9	.	few	TGTGCCAGCAGCTCGGGGAGTGGATGGGAGCAGTACTTC	CASSSGSGWEQYF
TRBJ2-2	TRBV5-1	.	.	TGCGCCAGCAGCTTGAGGACATTTACGAACACCGGGGAGCTGTTTTTT	CASSLRTFTNTGELFF
TRBJ2-3	TRBV7-9	.	.	TGTGCCAGCAGCTGGGGGTGGGCGGGGTCGGGGGCAGATACGCAGTATTTT	CASSWGWAGSGADTQYF
TRBJ1-6	TRBV7-9	TRBD1	.	TGTGCCAGCAGCTTAGGATCAGGGGGTGGCAATAATTCACCCCTCCACTTT	CASSLGSGGGNNSPLHF
TRBJ2-3	TRBV28	TRBD2	.	TGTGCCAGCAGCCGCGCCGGGACTAGCGGGGGGAGTTGGGCCACAGATACGCAGTATTTT	CASSRAGTSGGSWATDTQYF
TRBJ2-5	TRBV7-7	.	.	TGTGCCAGCAGCTTAGGGGCTACGGGAGCCGCCGAGACCCAGTACTTC	CASSLGATGAAETQYF
TRBJ1-3	TRBV28	.	.	TGTGCCAGCGAGGGTGTGAGGACTGGAAACACCATATATTTT	CASEGVRTGNTIYF
TRBJ2-1	TRBV29-1	TRBD2	.	TGCAGCGGGGCCCTTAGCCGGGGGGGGGCCGGTGAGCAGTTCTTC	CSGALSRGGAGEQFF
TRBJ2-1	TRBV2	.	.	TGTGCCAGCAGTGAAGCTAACGGTAGTCAGTTCTTC	CASSEANGSQFF
TRBJ2-6	TRBV7-6	.	.	TGTGCCAGCAGCTTAGCGCGAGGCTCTGGGGCCAACGTCCTGACTTTC	CASSLARGSGANVLTF
TRBJ2-1	TRBV11-3	.	.	TGTGCCAGCAGCCCCCAATCCGGACTACCCTACAATGAGCAGTTCTTC	CASSPQSGLPYNEQFF
TRBJ2-1	TRBV4-1	TRBD1	.	TGCGCCAGCAGCCCATGGGGGACAGGCCCCTACAATGAGCAGTTCTTC	CASSPWGTGPYNEQFF
TRBJ1-5	TRBV12-5	TRBD1	.	TGTGCTAGTGGTTTGGCCTACAGGGGAGATAATCAACAGCCCCAGCATTTT	CASGLAYRGDNQQPQHF
TRBJ1-1	TRBV19	.	.	TGTGCCAGCCATCTCCTGGGAGGGAACACTGAAGCTTTCTTT	CASHLLGGNTEAFF
TRBJ2-7	TRBV4-1	.	.	TGCGCCAGCAGCCAACTGAGCTCCTACGAGCAGTACTTC	CASSQLSSYEQYF
TRBJ2-3	TRBV5-1	TRBD2	.	TGCGCCAGCAGCTTCGGCGGGGGGACCTCCGGTACGCAGTATTTT	CASSFGGGTSGTQYF
TRBJ1-1	TRBV5-4	.	.	TGTGCCAGCAGCTTGGGGCCAAATGAGGGCGGGACTGAAGCTTTCTTT	CASSLGPNEGGTEAFF
TRBJ1-4	TRBV6-5	.	.	TGTGCCAGCCTGAAGGGAGGCGCGTATGAAAAACTGTTTTTT	CASLKGGAYEKLFF
TRBJ1-1	TRBV27	TRBD1	.	TGTGCCAGCAGACTTGGGACAGGGGTAGGCACTGAAGCTTTCTTT	CASRLGTGVGTEAFF
TRBJ2-1	TRBV11-2	TRBD1	once	TGTGCCAGCAGGGGACAGAGGGATGAGCAGTTCTTC	CASRGQRDEQFF
TRBJ1-2	TRBV6-5	TRBD1	.	TGTGCCAGCAGTTCGCAACAGGGGTTCGCGCGCTATGGCTACACCTTC	CASSSQQGFARYGYTF